This T cell receptor (beta chain) appears in the sequencing data of a study of blood T cell repertoires in COVID-19. Study information: The samples span acute and convalescent COVID-19 from the United States, Italy and Spain. Sources were T cells, B-cell-depleted T cells, or PBMCs; the material itself was cDNA or gDNA.

Seattle's cohort entered during active infection and was followed longitudinally. Per the study methods: Estimation of nucleated cell counts was performed using reference gene primer amplification. TCRdb's copy holds only in-frame clones and misses some; the assay was immunoSEQ multiplex PCR. Clone size and V and J calls were adopted from that table, with D and trimming inferred from the DNA. The data hold some 290,000 clones, with about 90% observed a single time. With respect to this clone: Other DNA sequences in this sample translate to the same CDR3.

The sample taken for sequencing was peripheral blood. This sequence originates from a woman aged 40 to 55 with COVID-19, enrolled during active disease.

CDR3 sequence: CASSSGVNTEAFF. The CDR3 region has the DNA TGCGCCAGCAGCTCGGGGGTGAACACTGAAGCTTTCTTT. The genes are TRBV5-1 and TRBJ1-1; TRBD1 might be the D (5 bases). The CDR3 covers 13 residues. Trimming removed 3 bases from V and 0 bases from J, with 6 bases in between. The germline V gene encodes CDR1 SGHRS and CDR2 YFSETQ.